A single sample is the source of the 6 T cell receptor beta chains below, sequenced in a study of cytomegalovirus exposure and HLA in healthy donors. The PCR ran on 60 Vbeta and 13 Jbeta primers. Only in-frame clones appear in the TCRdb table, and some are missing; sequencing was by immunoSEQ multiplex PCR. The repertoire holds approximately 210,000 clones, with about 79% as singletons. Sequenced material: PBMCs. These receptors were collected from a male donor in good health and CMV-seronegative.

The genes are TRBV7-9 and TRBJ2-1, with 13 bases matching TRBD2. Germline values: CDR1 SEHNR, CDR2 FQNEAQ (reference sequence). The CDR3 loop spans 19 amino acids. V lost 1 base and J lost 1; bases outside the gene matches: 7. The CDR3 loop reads CASSLGGLAGAGSYNEQFF. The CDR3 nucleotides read TGTGCCAGCAGCTTAGGAGGACTAGCGGGAGCAGGGTCCTACAATGAGCAGTTCTTC. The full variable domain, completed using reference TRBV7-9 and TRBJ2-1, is DTGVSQNPRHKITKRGQNVTFRCDPISEHNRLYWYRQTLGQGPEFLTYFQNEAQLEKSRLLSDRFSAERPKGSFSTLEIQRTEQGDSAMYLCASSLGGLAGAGSYNEQFFGPGTRLTVL.

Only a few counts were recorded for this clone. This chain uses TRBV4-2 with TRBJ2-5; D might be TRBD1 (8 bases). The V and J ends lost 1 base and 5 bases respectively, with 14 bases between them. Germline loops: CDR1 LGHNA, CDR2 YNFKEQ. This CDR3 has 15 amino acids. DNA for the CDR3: TGTGCCAGCAGCCAAGGGACAGGGCGGGAGGAGACCCAGTACTTC. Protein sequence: CASSQGTGREETQYF.

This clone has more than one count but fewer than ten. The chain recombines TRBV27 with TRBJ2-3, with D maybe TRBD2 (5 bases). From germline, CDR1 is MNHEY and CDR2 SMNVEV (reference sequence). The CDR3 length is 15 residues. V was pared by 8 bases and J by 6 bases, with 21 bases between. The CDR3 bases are TGTGCCAGCTTATTGGCCCATGCAGCGGAGGATACGCAGTATTTT. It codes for CASLLAHAAEDTQYF.

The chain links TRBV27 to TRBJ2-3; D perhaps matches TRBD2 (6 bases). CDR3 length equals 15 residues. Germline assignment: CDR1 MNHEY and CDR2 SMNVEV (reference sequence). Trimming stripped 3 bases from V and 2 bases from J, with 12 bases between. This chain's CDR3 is CASSFGGRPTDTQYF. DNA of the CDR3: TGTGCCAGCAGTTTCGGGGGACGGCCCACAGATACGCAGTATTTT.

CDR3 bases: TGTGCCAGTAGTATACTTACTGCATCGAGCACAGATACGCAGTATTTT. It translates to CASSILTASSTDTQYF. This sequence joins TRBV19 and TRBJ2-3; no clear D. V was trimmed by 2 bases and J by 0 bases, leaving 12 bases between them. Germline V gene data show CDR1 as LNHDA and CDR2 as SQIVND (reference sequence). The CDR3 consists of 16 residues.

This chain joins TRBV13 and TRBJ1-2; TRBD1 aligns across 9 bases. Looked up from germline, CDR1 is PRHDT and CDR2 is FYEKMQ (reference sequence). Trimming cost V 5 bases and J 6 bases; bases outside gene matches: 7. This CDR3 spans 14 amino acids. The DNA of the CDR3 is TGTGCCAGCAGCGCGGGACAGGGAGTAAATGGCTACACCTTC. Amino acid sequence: CASSAGQGVNGYTF.